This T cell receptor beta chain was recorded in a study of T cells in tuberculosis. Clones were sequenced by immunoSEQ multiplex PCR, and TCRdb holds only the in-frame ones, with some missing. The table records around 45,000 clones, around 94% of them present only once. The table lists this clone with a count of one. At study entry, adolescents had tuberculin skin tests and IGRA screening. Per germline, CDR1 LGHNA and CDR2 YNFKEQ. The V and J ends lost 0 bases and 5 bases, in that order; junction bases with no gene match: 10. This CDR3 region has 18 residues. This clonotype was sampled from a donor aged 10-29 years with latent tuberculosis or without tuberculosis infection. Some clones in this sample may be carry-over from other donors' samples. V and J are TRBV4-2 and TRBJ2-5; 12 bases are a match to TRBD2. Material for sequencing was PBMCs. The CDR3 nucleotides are TGTGCCAGCAGCCAAGATTCGGGGCTAGCGGGAGGGCAGGAGACCCAGTACTTC. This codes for CASSQDSGLAGGQETQYF.